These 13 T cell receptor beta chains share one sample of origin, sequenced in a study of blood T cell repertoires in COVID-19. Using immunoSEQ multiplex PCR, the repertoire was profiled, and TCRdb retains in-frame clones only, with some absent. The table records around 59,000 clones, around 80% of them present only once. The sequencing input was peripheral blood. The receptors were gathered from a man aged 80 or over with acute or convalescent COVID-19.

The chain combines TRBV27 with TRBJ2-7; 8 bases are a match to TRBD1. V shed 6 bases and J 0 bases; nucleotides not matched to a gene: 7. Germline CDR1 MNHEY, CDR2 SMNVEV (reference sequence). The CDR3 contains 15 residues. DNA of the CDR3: TGTGCCAGCAGGGTCCTCGGGACAGGCTCCTACGAGCAGTACTTC. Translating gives CASRVLGTGSYEQYF.

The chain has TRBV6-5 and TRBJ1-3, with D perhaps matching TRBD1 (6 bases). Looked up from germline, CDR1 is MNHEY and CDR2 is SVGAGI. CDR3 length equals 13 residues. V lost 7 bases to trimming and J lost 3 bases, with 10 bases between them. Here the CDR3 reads CASKTGIGNTIYF. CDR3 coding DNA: TGTGCCAGCAAAACAGGGATTGGAAACACCATATATTTT.

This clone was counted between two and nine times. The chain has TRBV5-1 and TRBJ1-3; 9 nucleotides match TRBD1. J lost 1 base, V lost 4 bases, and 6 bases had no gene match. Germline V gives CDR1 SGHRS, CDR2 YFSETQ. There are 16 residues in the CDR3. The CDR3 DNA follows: TGCGCCAGCAGCACAGGGGGCGGAAATTCTGGAAACACCATATATTTT. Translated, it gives CASSTGGGNSGNTIYF.

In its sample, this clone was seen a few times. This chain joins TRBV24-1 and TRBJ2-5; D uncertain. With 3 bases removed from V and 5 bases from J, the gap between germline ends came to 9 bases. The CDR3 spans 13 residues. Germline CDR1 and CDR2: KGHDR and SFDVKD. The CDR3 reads CATSDGMVETQYF. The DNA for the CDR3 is TGTGCCACCAGTGATGGCATGGTTGAGACCCAGTACTTC.

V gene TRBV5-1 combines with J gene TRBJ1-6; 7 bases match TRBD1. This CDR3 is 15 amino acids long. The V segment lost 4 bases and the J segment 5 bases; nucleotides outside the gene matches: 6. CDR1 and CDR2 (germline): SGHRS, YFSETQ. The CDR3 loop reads CASSRGQADNSPLHF. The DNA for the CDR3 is TGCGCCAGCAGCCGTGGACAGGCTGATAATTCACCCCTCCACTTT. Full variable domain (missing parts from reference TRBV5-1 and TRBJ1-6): KAGVTQTPRYLIKTRGQQVTLSCSPISGHRSVSWYQQTPGQGLQFLFEYFSETQRNKGNFPGRFSGRQFSNSRSEMNVSTLELGDSALYLCASSRGQADNSPLHFGNGTRLTVT.

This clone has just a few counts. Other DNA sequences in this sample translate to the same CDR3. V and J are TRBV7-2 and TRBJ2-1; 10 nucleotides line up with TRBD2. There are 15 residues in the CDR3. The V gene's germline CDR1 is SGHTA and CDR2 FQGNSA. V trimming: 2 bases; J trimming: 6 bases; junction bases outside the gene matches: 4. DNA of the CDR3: TGTGCCAGCAGCTTAAGCGGGGGGGCCTTCAATGAGCAGTTCTTC. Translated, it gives CASSLSGGAFNEQFF.

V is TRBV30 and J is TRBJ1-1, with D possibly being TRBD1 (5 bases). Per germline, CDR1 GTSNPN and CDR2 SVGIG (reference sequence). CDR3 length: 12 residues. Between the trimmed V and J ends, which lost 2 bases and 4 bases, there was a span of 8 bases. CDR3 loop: CAWSPGITEAFF. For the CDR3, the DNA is TGTGCCTGGAGTCCAGGGATCACTGAAGCTTTCTTT. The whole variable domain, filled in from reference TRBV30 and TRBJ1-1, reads SQTIHQWPATLVQPVGSPLSLECTVEGTSNPNLYWYRQAAGRGLQLLFYSVGIGQISSEVPQNLSASRPQDRQFILSSKKLLLSDSGFYLCAWSPGITEAFFGQGTRLTVV.

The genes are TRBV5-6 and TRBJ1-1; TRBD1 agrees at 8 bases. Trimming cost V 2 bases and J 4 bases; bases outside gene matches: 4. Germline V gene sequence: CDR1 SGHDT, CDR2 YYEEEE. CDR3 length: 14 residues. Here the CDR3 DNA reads TGTGCCAGCAGCTTACAGGGGGGATCCACTGAAGCTTTCTTT. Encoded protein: CASSLQGGSTEAFF.

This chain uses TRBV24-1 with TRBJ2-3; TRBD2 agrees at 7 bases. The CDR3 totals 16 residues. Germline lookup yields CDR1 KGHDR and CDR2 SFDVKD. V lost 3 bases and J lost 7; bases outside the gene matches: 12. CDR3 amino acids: CATSDVRREFVNTQYF. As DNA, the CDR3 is TGTGCCACCAGTGATGTGCGGCGGGAGTTCGTTAATACGCAGTATTTT.

This CDR3 is CASSLVAGGNTEAFF. The DNA for the CDR3 is TGCGCCAGCAGCTTGGTAGCAGGGGGTAACACTGAAGCTTTCTTT. The V and J genes are TRBV5-1 and TRBJ1-1, with 7 positions matching TRBD1. This CDR3 is 15 amino acids long. The germline CDR1 and CDR2 sequences are SGHRS and YFSETQ. The V gene end was trimmed by 0 bases and the J gene end by 2 bases; junction bases not matched to a gene: 4.

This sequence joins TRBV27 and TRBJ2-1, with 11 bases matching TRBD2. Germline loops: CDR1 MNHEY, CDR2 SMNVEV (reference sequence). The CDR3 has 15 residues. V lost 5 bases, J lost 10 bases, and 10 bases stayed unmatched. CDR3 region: CASSPQTSGGGEQFF. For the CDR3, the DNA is TGTGCCAGCAGTCCCCAAACTAGCGGGGGTGGGGAGCAGTTCTTC.

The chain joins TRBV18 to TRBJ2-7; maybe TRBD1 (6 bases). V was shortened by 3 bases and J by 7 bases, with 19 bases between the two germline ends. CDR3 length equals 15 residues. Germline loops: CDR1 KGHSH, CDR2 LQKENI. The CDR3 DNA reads TGTGCCAGCTCACCTCCACTTCCGGGACATTCAGAGCAGTACTTC. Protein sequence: CASSPPLPGHSEQYF.

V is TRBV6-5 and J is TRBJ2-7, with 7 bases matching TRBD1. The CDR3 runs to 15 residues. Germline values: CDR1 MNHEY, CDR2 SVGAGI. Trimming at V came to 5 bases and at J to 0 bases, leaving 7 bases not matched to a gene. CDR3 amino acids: CASSTGQLRSYEQYF. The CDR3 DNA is TGTGCCAGCAGTACGGGACAGCTCCGCTCCTACGAGCAGTACTTC.